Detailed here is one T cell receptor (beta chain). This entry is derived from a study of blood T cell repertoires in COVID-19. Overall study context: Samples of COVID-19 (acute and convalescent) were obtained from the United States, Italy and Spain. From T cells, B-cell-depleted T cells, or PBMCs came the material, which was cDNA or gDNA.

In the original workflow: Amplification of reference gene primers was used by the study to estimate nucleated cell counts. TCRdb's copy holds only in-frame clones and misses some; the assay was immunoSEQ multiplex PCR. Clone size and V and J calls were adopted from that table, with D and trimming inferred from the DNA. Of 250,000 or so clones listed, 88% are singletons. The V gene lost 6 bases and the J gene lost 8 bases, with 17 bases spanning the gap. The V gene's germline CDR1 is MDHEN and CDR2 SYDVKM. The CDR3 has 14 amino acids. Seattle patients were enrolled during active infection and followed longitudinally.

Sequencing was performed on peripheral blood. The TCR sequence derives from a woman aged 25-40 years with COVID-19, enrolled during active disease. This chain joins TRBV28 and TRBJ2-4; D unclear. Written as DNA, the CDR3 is TGTGCCAGCAGACCAGACTCCCCTTGGGACATTCAGTACTTC. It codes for CASRPDSPWDIQYF.